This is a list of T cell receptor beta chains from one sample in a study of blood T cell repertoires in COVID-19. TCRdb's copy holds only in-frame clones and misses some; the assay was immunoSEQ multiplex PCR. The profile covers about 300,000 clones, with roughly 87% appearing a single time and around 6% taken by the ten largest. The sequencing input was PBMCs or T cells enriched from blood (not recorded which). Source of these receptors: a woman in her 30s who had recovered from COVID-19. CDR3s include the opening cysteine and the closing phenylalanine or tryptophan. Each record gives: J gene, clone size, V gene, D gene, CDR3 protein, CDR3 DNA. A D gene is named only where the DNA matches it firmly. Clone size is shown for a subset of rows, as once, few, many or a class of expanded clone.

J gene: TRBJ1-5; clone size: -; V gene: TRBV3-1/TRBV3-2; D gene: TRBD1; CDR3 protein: CASGNGQGGNQPQHF; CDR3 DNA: TGTGCCAGTGGTAACGGACAGGGGGGCAATCAGCCCCAGCATTTT
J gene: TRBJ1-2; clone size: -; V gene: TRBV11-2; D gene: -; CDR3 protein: CASSLGLGAGYTF; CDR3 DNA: TGTGCCAGCAGCTTAGGTCTTGGGGCTGGCTACACCTTC
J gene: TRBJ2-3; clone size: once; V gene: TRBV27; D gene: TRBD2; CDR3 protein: CASRVETSADTQYF; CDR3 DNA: TGTGCCAGCAGAGTCGAGACTAGCGCAGATACGCAGTATTTT
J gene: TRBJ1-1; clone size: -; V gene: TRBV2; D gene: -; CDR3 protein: CASSVELAEAFF; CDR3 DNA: TGTGCCAGCAGCGTCGAACTGGCTGAAGCTTTCTTT
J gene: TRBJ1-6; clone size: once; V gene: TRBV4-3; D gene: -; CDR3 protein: CASSQEQRADSPLHF; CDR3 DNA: TGCGCCAGCAGCCAAGAGCAGCGAGCCGATTCACCCCTCCACTTT
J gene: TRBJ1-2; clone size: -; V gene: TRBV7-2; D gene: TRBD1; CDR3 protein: CASSHRQGAGYGYTF; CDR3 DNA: TGTGCCAGCAGCCACAGACAGGGTGCGGGCTATGGCTACACCTTC
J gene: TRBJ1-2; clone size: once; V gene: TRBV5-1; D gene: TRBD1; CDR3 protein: CASSLAFGDRGFGYTF; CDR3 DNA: TGCGCCAGCAGCTTGGCATTCGGGGACAGGGGTTTTGGCTACACCTTC
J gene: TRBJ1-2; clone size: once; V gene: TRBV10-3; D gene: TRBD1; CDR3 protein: CAIRRQGGDGYTF; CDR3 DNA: TGTGCCATCAGGAGACAGGGTGGCGATGGCTACACCTTC
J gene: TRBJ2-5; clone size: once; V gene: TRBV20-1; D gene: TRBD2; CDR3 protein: CSASILAGRIQETQYF; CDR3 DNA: TGCAGTGCTAGTATTTTAGCGGGGCGAATCCAAGAGACCCAGTACTTC
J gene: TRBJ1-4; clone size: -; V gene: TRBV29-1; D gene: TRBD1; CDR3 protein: CSVLLGQGGEKLFF; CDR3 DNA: TGCAGCGTTCTCCTGGGACAGGGCGGTGAAAAACTGTTTTTT
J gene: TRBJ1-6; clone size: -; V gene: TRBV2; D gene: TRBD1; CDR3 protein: CASGQGSSPLHF; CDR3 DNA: TGTGCCAGCGGACAGGGTTCTTCACCCCTCCACTTT
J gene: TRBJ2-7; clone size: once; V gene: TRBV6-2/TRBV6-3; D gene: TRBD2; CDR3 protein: CASSYPTSGEVSYEQYF; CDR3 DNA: TGTGCCAGCAGTTACCCTACTAGCGGGGAAGTCTCCTACGAGCAGTACTTC
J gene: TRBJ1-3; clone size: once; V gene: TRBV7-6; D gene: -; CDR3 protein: CASSYSGYSSGNTIYF; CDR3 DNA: TGTGCCAGCAGCTATTCCGGGTACTCATCTGGAAACACCATATATTTT
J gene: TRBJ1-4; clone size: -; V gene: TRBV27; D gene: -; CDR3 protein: CASSLSGGHNEKLFF; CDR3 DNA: TGTGCCAGCAGTTTATCGGGGGGGCATAATGAAAAACTGTTTTTT
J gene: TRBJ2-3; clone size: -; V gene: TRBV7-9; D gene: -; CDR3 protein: CASSLAADTQYF; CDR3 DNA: TGTGCCAGCAGCTTAGCAGCGGATACGCAGTATTTT
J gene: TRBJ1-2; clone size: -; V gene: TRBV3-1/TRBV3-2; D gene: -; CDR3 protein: CASSQDFGNGYTF; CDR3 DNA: TGTGCCAGCAGCCAAGATTTTGGCAATGGCTACACCTTC
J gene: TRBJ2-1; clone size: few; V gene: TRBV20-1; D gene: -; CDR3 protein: CSARDREQFF; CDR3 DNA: TGCAGTGCTAGAGATCGTGAGCAGTTCTTC
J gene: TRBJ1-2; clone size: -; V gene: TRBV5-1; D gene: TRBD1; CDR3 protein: CASQPGQGFGYTF; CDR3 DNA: TGCGCCAGTCAACCGGGACAGGGTTTTGGCTACACCTTC
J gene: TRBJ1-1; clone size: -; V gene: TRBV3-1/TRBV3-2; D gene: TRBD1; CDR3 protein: CASSLRTGGTEAFF; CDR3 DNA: TGTGCCAGCAGCCTGCGGACAGGGGGCACCGAAGCTTTCTTT
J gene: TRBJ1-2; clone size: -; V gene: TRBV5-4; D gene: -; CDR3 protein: CASSLGRGQTNYGYTF; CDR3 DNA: TGTGCCAGCAGCTTGGGGCGCGGTCAGACTAACTATGGCTACACCTTC
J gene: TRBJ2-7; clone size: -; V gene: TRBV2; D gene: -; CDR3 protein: CASSDGQGINEQYF; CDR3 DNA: TGTGCCAGCAGTGATGGGCAGGGGATCAACGAGCAGTACTTC
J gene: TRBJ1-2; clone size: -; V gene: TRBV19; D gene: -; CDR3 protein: CASSPMSGGSRGYTF; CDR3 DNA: TGTGCCAGTAGTCCCATGAGCGGGGGATCGCGCGGCTACACCTTC
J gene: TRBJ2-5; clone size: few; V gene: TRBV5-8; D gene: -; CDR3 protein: CASSLDVRGGGQETQYF; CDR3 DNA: TGTGCCAGCAGCTTGGATGTTAGGGGAGGGGGTCAAGAGACCCAGTACTTC
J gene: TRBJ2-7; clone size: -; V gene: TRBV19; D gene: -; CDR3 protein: CASSTAGSYEQYF; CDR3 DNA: TGTGCCAGTAGTACGGCAGGGTCCTACGAGCAGTACTTC
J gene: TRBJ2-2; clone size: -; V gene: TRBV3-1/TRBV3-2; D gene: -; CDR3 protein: CASSLPLAANTGELFF; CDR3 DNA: TGTGCCAGCAGCCTCCCCCTAGCCGCGAACACCGGGGAGCTGTTTTTT
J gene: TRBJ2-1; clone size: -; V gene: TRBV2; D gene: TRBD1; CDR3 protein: CASRDDRVGNNEQFF; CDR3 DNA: TGTGCCAGCAGAGACGACAGGGTCGGTAACAATGAGCAGTTCTTC
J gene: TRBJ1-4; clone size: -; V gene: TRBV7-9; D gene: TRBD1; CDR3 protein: CASSLAAGGGEKLFF; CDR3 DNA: TGTGCCAGCAGCTTAGCGGCAGGGGGTGGTGAAAAACTGTTTTTT
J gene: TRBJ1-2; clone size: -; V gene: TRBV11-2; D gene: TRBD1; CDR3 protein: CASSLADRGEGYTF; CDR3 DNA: TGTGCCAGCAGCTTAGCGGACAGGGGCGAGGGCTACACCTTC
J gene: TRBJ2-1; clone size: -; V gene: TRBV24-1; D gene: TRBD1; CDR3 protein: CATSDPRTGDNEQFF; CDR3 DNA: TGTGCCACCAGTGACCCCCGGACAGGGGACAATGAGCAGTTCTTC
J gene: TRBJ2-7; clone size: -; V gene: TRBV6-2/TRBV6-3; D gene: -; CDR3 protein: CASSLSAAEQYF; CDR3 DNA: TGTGCCAGCAGTCTTAGTGCCGCCGAGCAGTACTTC
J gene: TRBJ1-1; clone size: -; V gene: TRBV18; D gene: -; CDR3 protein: CASSPAVRDTEAFF; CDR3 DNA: TGTGCCAGCTCACCCGCGGTTCGGGACACTGAAGCTTTCTTT
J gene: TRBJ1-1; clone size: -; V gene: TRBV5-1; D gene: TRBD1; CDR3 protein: CASSEMPGQGSEAFF; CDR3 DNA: TGCGCCAGCAGCGAGATGCCGGGACAGGGCTCTGAAGCTTTCTTT
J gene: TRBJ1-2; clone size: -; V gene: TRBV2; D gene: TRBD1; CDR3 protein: CASSRRDRPLGGYTF; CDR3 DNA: TGTGCCAGCAGTCGAAGGGACAGACCGTTAGGTGGCTACACCTTC
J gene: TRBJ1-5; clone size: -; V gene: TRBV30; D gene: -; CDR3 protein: CAWSVTGFGRPQHF; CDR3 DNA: TGTGCCTGGAGTGTAACAGGCTTCGGGCGGCCCCAGCATTTT
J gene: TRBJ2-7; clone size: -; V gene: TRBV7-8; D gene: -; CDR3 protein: CASSQRVVTSEQYF; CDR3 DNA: TGTGCCAGCAGCCAGAGGGTCGTAACCAGCGAGCAGTACTTC
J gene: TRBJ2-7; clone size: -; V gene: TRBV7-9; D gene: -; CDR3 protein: CASSPPRGPTYEQYF; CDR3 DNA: TGTGCCAGCAGCCCCCCGCGGGGACCAACCTACGAGCAGTACTTC
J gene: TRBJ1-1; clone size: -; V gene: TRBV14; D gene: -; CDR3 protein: CASSPQMNTEAFF; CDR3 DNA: TGTGCCAGCAGCCCACAAATGAACACTGAAGCTTTCTTT
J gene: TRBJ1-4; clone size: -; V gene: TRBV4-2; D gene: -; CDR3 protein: CASSQGAREGNEKLFF; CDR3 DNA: TGTGCCAGCAGCCAAGGGGCGAGGGAGGGTAATGAAAAACTGTTTTTT
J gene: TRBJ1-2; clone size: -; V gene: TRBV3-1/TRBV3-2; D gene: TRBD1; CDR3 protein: CASSQEGQTTSYGYTF; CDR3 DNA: TGTGCCAGCAGCCAAGAGGGACAGACAACGTCCTATGGCTACACCTTC
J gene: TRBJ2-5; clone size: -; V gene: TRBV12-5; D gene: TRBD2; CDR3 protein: CASGLVPSGGRETQYF; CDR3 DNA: TGTGCTAGTGGTTTGGTACCCAGCGGGGGGCGCGAGACCCAGTACTTC
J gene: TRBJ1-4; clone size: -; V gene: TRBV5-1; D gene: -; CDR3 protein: CASSFDSRNEKLFF; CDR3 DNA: TGCGCCAGCAGCTTCGACAGCCGTAATGAAAAACTGTTTTTT
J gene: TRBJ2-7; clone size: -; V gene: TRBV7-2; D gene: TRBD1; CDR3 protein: CASSWGQNYEQYF; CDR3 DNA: TGTGCCAGCAGCTGGGGACAGAACTACGAGCAGTACTTC
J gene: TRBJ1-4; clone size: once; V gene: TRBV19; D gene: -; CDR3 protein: CASSIQGFSYEKLFF; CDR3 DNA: TGTGCCAGTAGTATCCAGGGGTTTTCGTATGAAAAACTGTTTTTT
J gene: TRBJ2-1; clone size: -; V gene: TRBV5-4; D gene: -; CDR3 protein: CASSLAGGSSYNEQFF; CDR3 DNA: TGTGCCAGCAGCCTGGCCGGGGGAAGCTCCTACAATGAGCAGTTCTTC
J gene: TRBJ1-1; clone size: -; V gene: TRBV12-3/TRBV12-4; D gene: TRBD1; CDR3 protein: CASRTTGWGEAFF; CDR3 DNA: TGTGCCAGCAGGACGACAGGGTGGGGCGAAGCTTTCTTT
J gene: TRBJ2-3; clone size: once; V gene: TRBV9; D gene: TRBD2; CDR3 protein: CASSVGTSGGARTDTQYF; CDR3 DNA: TGTGCCAGCAGCGTAGGGACTAGCGGGGGGGCCCGCACAGATACGCAGTATTTT
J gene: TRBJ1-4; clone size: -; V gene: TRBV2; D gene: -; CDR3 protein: CASSEDRNNEKLFF; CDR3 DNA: TGTGCCAGCAGTGAAGACAGAAATAATGAAAAACTGTTTTTT
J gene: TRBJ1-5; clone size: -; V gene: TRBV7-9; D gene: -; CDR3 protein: CASSQGSNQPQHF; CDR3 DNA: TGTGCCAGCAGTCAGGGGAGCAATCAGCCCCAGCATTTT
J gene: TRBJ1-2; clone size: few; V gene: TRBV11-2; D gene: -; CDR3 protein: CASSSTTINGYTF; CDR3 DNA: TGTGCCAGCAGCTCGACAACCATCAATGGCTACACCTTC
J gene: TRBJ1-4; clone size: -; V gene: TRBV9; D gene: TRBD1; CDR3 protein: CASSETGNEKLFF; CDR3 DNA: TGTGCCAGCAGCGAGACAGGGAATGAAAAACTGTTTTTT
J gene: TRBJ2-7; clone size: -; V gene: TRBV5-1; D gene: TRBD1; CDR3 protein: CASSRQGDRPYEQYF; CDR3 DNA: TGCGCCAGCAGCCGGCAGGGGGACAGGCCCTACGAGCAGTACTTC
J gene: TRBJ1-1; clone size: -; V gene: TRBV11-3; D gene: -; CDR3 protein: CASSLAVNTEAFF; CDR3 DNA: TGTGCCAGCAGCTTGGCGGTTAACACTGAAGCTTTCTTT
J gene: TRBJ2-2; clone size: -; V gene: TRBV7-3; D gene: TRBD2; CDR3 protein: CASSTQRGVYTGELFF; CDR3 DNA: TGTGCCAGCAGCACCCAGCGGGGGGTTTACACCGGGGAGCTGTTTTTT
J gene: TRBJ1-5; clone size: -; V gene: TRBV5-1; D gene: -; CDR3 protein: CASSLNGGLNQPQHF; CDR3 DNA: TGCGCCAGCAGCTTGAATGGCGGACTAAATCAGCCCCAGCATTTT
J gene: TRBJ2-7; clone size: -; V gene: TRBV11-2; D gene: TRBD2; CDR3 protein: CASSSRAPQRGAIEQYF; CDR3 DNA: TGTGCCAGCAGCTCAAGGGCCCCCCAGCGGGGGGCCATCGAGCAGTACTTC
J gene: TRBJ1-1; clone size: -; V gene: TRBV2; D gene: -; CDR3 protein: CASSGDSMNTEAFF; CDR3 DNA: TGTGCCAGCAGTGGAGATTCGATGAACACTGAAGCTTTCTTT
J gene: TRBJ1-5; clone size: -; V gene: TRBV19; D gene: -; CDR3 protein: CASSQNGGGNQPQHF; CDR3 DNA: TGTGCCAGTAGTCAAAACGGTGGGGGGAATCAGCCCCAGCATTTT
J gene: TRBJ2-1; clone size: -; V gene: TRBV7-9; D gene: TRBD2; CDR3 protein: CASSLGMGLAGVRLFF; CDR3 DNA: TGTGCCAGCAGCTTGGGGATGGGACTAGCGGGGGTTCGTCTGTTCTTC